Detailed here is one T cell receptor (beta chain). This entry is derived from a study of T cells in Graves' hyperthyroidism and ophthalmopathy. Orbital computed tomography and thyroid ultrasound, together with serum TRAb and thyroxine and clinical symptoms, were used for diagnoses. Germline V CDR1 and CDR2: SGHRS, YFSETQ. The CDR3 is 14 amino acids. Trimming took off 1 base at V and 6 bases at J, with 14 bases between the two ends. TCR beta CDR3 regions were amplified from RNA transcripts. The study used the HTBI primer set for a first-round RT-PCR of the TCR CDR3. TCRdb passed the multiplex PCR reads through MiXCR, listing each CDR3 protein once. Of 550,000 to 700,000 distinct CDR3 sequences in the sample, 46% were seen once.

The chain uses TRBV5-1 and TRBJ2-7; perhaps TRBD2 as D (6 bases). This sequence was found in an adult woman with Graves' disease, either hyperthyroidism or ophthalmopathy (not recorded which). The sequenced sample consisted of peripheral blood or thyroid tissue (not recorded which). DNA of the CDR3: TGCGCCAGCAGCTTGATGGCGGGGATCCCCGAGCAGTACTTC. It is translated as CASSLMAGIPEQYF.